This is a list of T cell receptor beta chains from one sample in a study of T-cell memory formation after mild COVID-19. TCRdb processed the 5' RACE reads anew with MiXCR; each CDR3 protein has one entry. The table shows roughly 110,000 distinct CDR3 sequences, with under 15% occurring only once. The sequenced sample consisted of PBMCs or a T cell subset sorted from them (not recorded which). The receptor source for this set is an adult woman who had mild COVID-19 (a few samples of this study predate the infection). Cell type and time point are not known. Each CDR3 is given with its conserved first and last residue. D genes are given only for firm matches. The size field is filled for only some rows; it gives once, few, many or a size class.

V,D,size,J,DNA,CDR3
TRBV5-1,NA,few,TRBJ2-7,TGCGCCAGCAGCTTGATTTCCTCCTACGAGCAGTACTTC,CASSLISSYEQYF
TRBV20-1,NA,many,TRBJ2-3,TGCAGTGCTAGAGATGGGGAATCAAGCACAGATACGCAGTATTTT,CSARDGESSTDTQYF
TRBV7-2,TRBD2,NA,TRBJ2-7,TGTGCCAGCAGCCAAGGGACTAGCGGGAGCTCCTACGAGCAGTACTTC,CASSQGTSGSSYEQYF
TRBV7-9,NA,many,TRBJ2-7,TGTGCCAGCAGCCCGACAGGACATTACGAGCAGTACTTC,CASSPTGHYEQYF
TRBV27,TRBD1,NA,TRBJ2-7,TGTGCCAGCACACACGTGGACAGGGGGCTGGTCTACGAGCAGTACTTC,CASTHVDRGLVYEQYF
TRBV7-6,NA,once,TRBJ2-1,TGTGCCAGCAGTCCTAATGGGGCTTTTTACAATGATCAGTTCTTC,CASSPNGAFYNDQFF
TRBV25-1,TRBD1,NA,TRBJ2-1,TGTGCCACCACTGCTCCAGGGGGCACCCCCTCCTACAATGAGCAGTTCTTC,CATTAPGGTPSYNEQFF
TRBV20-1,TRBD1,few,TRBJ1-1,TGCAGTGCTAGAGATGTGACAGGGGGCACTGAAGCTTTCTTT,CSARDVTGGTEAFF
TRBV20-1,TRBD2,many,TRBJ2-5,TGCAGTGCTAGAGTCTGGGAGGGGCAAGAGACCCAGTACTTC,CSARVWEGQETQYF
TRBV6-2/TRBV6-3,NA,NA,TRBJ2-5,TGTGCCAGCCTCACGCAGGAACAGGGAGAGACCCAGTACTTC,CASLTQEQGETQYF
TRBV24-1,TRBD1,few,TRBJ2-1,TGTGCCACCAGTGACAGACAGGGGGCCCCTCACAATGAGCAGTTCTTC,CATSDRQGAPHNEQFF
TRBV5-6,TRBD2,NA,TRBJ2-5,TGTGCCAGCAGCTTGGGAGCTAGCGGGAGAGCCCAGTACTTC,CASSLGASGRAQYF
TRBV30,TRBD1,NA,TRBJ1-2,TGTGCCTGGAATCCTCAGGGACAGACCCCGAACTATGGCTACACCTTC,CAWNPQGQTPNYGYTF
TRBV7-6,TRBD2,few,TRBJ2-7,TGTGCCAGCAGCTTAGCGGGAGGGACCCACGAGCAGTACTTC,CASSLAGGTHEQYF
TRBV15,NA,NA,TRBJ2-1,TGTGCCACCAGCGTGGGATCGGGTGAGCAGTTCTTC,CATSVGSGEQFF
TRBV29-1,NA,many,TRBJ2-2,TGCAGCGTTGATGGGATAAACACCGGGGAGCTGTTTTTT,CSVDGINTGELFF
TRBV29-1,NA,NA,TRBJ2-1,TGCAGCGTGGGAGAGGCAAACTACAATGAGCAGTTCTTC,CSVGEANYNEQFF